Below, 5 T cell receptor beta chains from the same sample are listed, as sequenced in a study of CXCR3-negative and CXCR3-positive naive CD8 T cells (dated by TCRdb to the late 2010s). The paper's findings and limits, for the study overall: TRB CDR3s from CXCR3-positive naive cells showed higher hydrophobicity (lower Kidera factor 4), lower energy, and higher strength and volume indices than CXCR3-negative naive cells.

Their antigens remain unidentified. TCRdb lists the instrument as NextSeq 550. The Human TCR Profiling Kit (MiLaboratory) was used to prepare UMI-labeled 5' RACE TRB cDNA libraries. Based on TCRdb reprocessing of the reads, there is one entry per CDR3 protein sequence, and DNA is missing. The sample has under 85,000 distinct CDR3 sequences on record. The top ten clonotypes cover about 0.62% of the sample. What was sequenced was naive CXCR3+ CD8+ T cells from blood. The meaning of the sample's cell subset or site label: CD45RO-CCR7+CD27+CD95- naive CD8+ T cells expressing CXCR3 (TNR3+). These receptor sequences come from a human donor in good health. Some clones in this sample may be carry-over from other donors' samples.

This chain uses TRBV7-8 with TRBJ2-7. CDR1 is SGHVS and CDR2 is FQNEAQ in the germline V gene. The CDR3 spans 12 residues. The CDR3 sequence is CASSPQDTEQYF. The full variable domain, in which reference TRBV7-8 and TRBJ2-7 provide the parts outside the CDR3, is GAGVSQSPRYKVAKRGQDVALRCDPISGHVSLFWYQQALGQGPEFLTYFQNEAQLDKSGLPSDRFFAERPEGSVSTLKIQRTQQEDSAVYLCASSPQDTEQYFGPGTRLTVT.

V gene TRBV11-2 combines with J gene TRBJ2-5; TCRdb's assignment of TRBD1 cannot be checked, as there is no DNA. The V gene's germline CDR1 is SGHAT and CDR2 FQNNGV. The CDR3 has 14 residues. CDR3 in amino acids: CASSPPGQQETQYF.

V gene TRBV7-3 combines with J gene TRBJ2-2; there is no DNA to check the TCRdb D call of TRBD2. The CDR3 is 15 amino acids. Germline V gives CDR1 SGHTA, CDR2 FQGTGA. The CDR3 loop reads CASSLTGGLTGELFF.

The rearrangement links TRBV28 to TRBJ2-1; the TCRdb call, TRBD1, lacks DNA for checking. Germline CDR1 and CDR2: MDHEN and SYDVKM. This CDR3 spans 12 amino acids. The CDR3 region is CASTDRGNEQFF.

The chain employs TRBV7-9 and TRBJ2-7; as DNA is missing, the TRBD1 call by TCRdb cannot be tested. The CDR3 spans 19 residues. CDR1 and CDR2 (germline): SEHNR, FQNEAQ (reference sequence). CDR3 loop: CASSFPGTGAPSPFYEQYF.